The rows below give T cell receptor beta chains drawn from one sample of a study of blood T cell repertoires in COVID-19. Clones were sequenced by immunoSEQ multiplex PCR, and TCRdb holds only the in-frame ones, with some missing. The sample carries about 200,000 clones, approximately 90% recorded once. The specimen was peripheral blood. The receptors shown here come from a woman in her forties or fifties with COVID-19, enrolled during active disease. Both conserved end residues are part of each CDR3. The D gene is left open where the match is weak. For some rows the clone size is stated as once, few or many, or as a class when expanded; others skip it.

J	D	size	V	length	CDR3	DNA
TRBJ1-6	TRBD1	.	TRBV9	16	CASTQGQGANNSPLHF	TGTGCCAGCACCCAGGGACAGGGGGCAAATAATTCACCCCTCCACTTT
TRBJ2-5	.	.	TRBV19	17	CASSEGGPNTYQETQYF	TGTGCCAGTAGCGAAGGGGGTCCTAATACTTACCAAGAGACCCAGTACTTC
TRBJ2-2	TRBD2	.	TRBV6-5	14	CASSPSGGTGELFF	TGTGCCAGCAGTCCTAGCGGGGGAACCGGGGAGCTGTTTTTT
TRBJ1-2	.	once	TRBV5-5	15	CASSLGLSGVYGYTF	TGTGCCAGCAGCTTGGGATTATCAGGGGTCTATGGCTACACCTTC
TRBJ2-3	TRBD2	.	TRBV27	15	CASSLVGGYTDTQYF	TGTGCCAGCAGTTTAGTCGGGGGGTACACAGATACGCAGTATTTT
TRBJ2-3	TRBD2	.	TRBV27	11	CASMGGGTQYF	TGTGCCAGCATGGGGGGGGGTACGCAGTATTTT
TRBJ2-2	TRBD2	few	TRBV30	14	CALDRGGQTGELFF	TGTGCCTTGGACCGGGGGGGCCAAACCGGGGAGCTGTTTTTT
TRBJ1-2	.	.	TRBV10-3	11	CAIRQEYGYTF	TGTGCCATCCGACAGGAGTATGGCTACACCTTC
TRBJ2-2	TRBD1	.	TRBV27	14	CASSLRQGTGELFF	TGTGCCAGCAGTTTACGACAGGGCACCGGGGAGCTGTTTTTT
TRBJ2-5	TRBD1	.	TRBV19	15	CATRTTGVGQETQYF	TGTGCCACCAGGACGACAGGGGTAGGCCAAGAGACCCAGTACTTC
TRBJ2-7	TRBD1	.	TRBV7-2	15	CASSRTGTGNHEQYF	TGTGCCAGCAGCAGAACCGGGACAGGGAACCACGAGCAGTACTTC
TRBJ2-1	TRBD1	.	TRBV10-3	13	CAIRDRGHNEQFF	TGTGCCATCAGGGACAGGGGGCACAATGAGCAGTTCTTC
TRBJ1-5	TRBD1	.	TRBV30	15	CAWSPMGTGNQPQHF	TGTGCCTGGAGCCCCATGGGGACAGGCAATCAGCCCCAGCATTTT
TRBJ2-3	.	.	TRBV12-5	16	CASGLGGPDGTDTQYF	TGTGCTAGTGGTTTGGGGGGGCCTGACGGAACAGATACGCAGTATTTT
TRBJ2-7	.	.	TRBV6-1	16	CASSERPSRGSREQYF	TGTGCCAGCAGTGAACGACCTTCACGGGGGTCTCGAGAGCAGTACTTC